The 20 T cell receptor beta chains in this list originate from one sample, sequenced in a study of CD8 T cells in ankylosing spondylitis. Study outcomes and limitations: Among TCR beta sequences, a motif of several highly homologous variants appeared characteristic of ankylosing spondylitis blood.

Their antigens are not known. TCRdb itself ran the 5' RACE reads through MiXCR, one entry per CDR3 protein. The table has about 540,000 distinct CDR3 sequences, about 13% seen once. The sequencing sample was made of blood, either unsorted or a sorted T cell fraction (not recorded which). The receptors were gathered from a male donor with ankylosing spondylitis.

The CDR3 reads CASSIAYAYNEQFF. As DNA, the CDR3 is TGCGCCAGCTCTATAGCGTACGCCTACAATGAGCAGTTCTTC. The chain employs TRBV5-1 and TRBJ2-1, with D possibly being TRBD2 (5 bases). This CDR3 region has 14 residues. V lost 7 bases and J lost 2, with 13 bases in between. Germline CDR1 and CDR2: SGHRS and YFSETQ.

This clonotype was seen more than once but under ten times. V is TRBV9 and J is TRBJ2-1; no reliable D call. From germline, CDR1 is SGDLS and CDR2 YYNGEE. The CDR3 length is 12 residues. V dropped 1 base and J dropped 9 bases, with 8 bases sitting between them. The CDR3 region has the DNA TGTGCCAGCAGCGTATCTCCCATTGAGCAGTTCTTC. Encoded protein: CASSVSPIEQFF.

The chain links TRBV6-1 to TRBJ1-2; possibly TRBD1 for D (5 bases). Trimming shortened V by 5 bases and J by 5 bases, and 12 bases separated the two germline ends. Germline CDR1 MNHNS, CDR2 SASEGT. This CDR3 spans 13 amino acids. The CDR3 nucleotides read TGTGCCAGCAGTCTAAACAGGCTTTATGGCTACACCTTC. Protein product: CASSLNRLYGYTF.

The table lists this clonotype with many counts. The chain joins TRBV12-3 or TRBV12-4 to TRBJ2-2; 7 nucleotides agree with TRBD1. J lost 1 base, V lost 6 bases, and 2 bases had no gene match. The CDR3 runs to 14 residues. In DNA form, the CDR3 reads TGTGCCAGCAGCGGACAGGTGAACACCGGGGAGCTGTTTTTT. Its protein is CASSGQVNTGELFF.

This clonotype appeared once. V is TRBV11-1 and J is TRBJ2-2; 8 bases are shared with TRBD2. The CDR3 covers 18 residues. J gave up 5 bases and V 4 bases, and 15 bases lay outside the gene matches. Germline V gene sequence: CDR1 SGHAT, CDR2 FQDESV (reference sequence). The CDR3 here is CASSSWGDPGRGTGELFF. The CDR3 nucleotides read TGTGCCAGCAGCTCCTGGGGGGACCCCGGGAGGGGAACCGGGGAGCTGTTTTTT.

In this sample, this clonotype turned up a few times. The J gene is TRBJ2-7, the V gene TRBV11-2, with 8 positions matching TRBD2. With 0 bases clipped from V and 1 base from J, the junction kept 5 bases outside the gene matches. The CDR3 covers 16 residues. The germline CDR1 and CDR2 sequences are SGHAT and FQNNGV. This CDR3 reads CASSLDWAGGSYEQYF. The CDR3 bases are TGTGCCAGCAGCTTAGATTGGGCGGGAGGTTCCTACGAGCAGTACTTC. Full variable domain (remainder filled in from reference TRBV11-2 and TRBJ2-7): EAGVAQSPRYKIIEKRQSVAFWCNPISGHATLYWYQQILGQGPKLLIQFQNNGVVDDSQLPKDRFSAERLKGVDSTLKIQPAKLEDSAVYLCASSLDWAGGSYEQYFGPGTRLTVT.

The J gene is TRBJ2-6, the V gene TRBV19; D is uncertain. Germline loops: CDR1 LNHDA, CDR2 SQIVND (reference sequence). The V and J ends lost 6 bases and 2 bases respectively, with 11 bases between them. The length of the CDR3 is 15 residues. In DNA, the CDR3 is TGTGCCAGTAGGGCAGGTTCTACTGGGGCCAACGTCCTGACTTTC. Its protein is CASRAGSTGANVLTF.

The chain uses TRBV11-2 and TRBJ1-1; 8 nucleotides match TRBD1. V dropped 2 bases and J dropped 6; count of bases not matched to a gene: 5. CDR3 length: 14 residues. Germline loops: CDR1 SGHAT, CDR2 FQNNGV. Here the CDR3 reads CASSLSRGPPEAFF. Written as DNA, the CDR3 is TGTGCCAGCAGCTTATCCAGGGGGCCTCCTGAAGCTTTCTTT.

This clonotype was observed a few times. V is TRBV29-1 and J is TRBJ2-3; D possibly corresponds to TRBD2 (6 bases). Germline-derived CDR1 and CDR2 are SQVTM and ANQGSEA. Trimming stripped 6 bases from V and 2 bases from J, with 12 bases between. This CDR3 spans 13 amino acids. This CDR3 is CSVGDLNTDTQYF. The CDR3 DNA follows: TGCAGCGTCGGGGACTTAAACACAGATACGCAGTATTTT.

Ten or more counts support this clonotype. The chain recombines TRBV29-1 with TRBJ2-2; maybe TRBD1 (6 bases). The V and J ends lost 5 bases and 2 bases respectively, with 9 bases between them. Germline-derived CDR1 and CDR2 are SQVTM and ANQGSEA. This CDR3 comprises 13 residues. The CDR3 region is CSVHRVNTGELFF. Here the CDR3 DNA reads TGCAGCGTTCACAGGGTCAACACCGGGGAGCTGTTTTTT.

This clonotype was observed at least ten times. The V gene is TRBV11-2, the J gene TRBJ2-3; D may match TRBD1 or TRBD2 (6 bases each). Germline CDR1 reads SGHAT; CDR2 reads FQNNGV. The length of the CDR3 is 18 residues. V was pared by 6 bases and J by 6 bases, with 28 bases between. The CDR3 protein is CASSLRIQGRGLPDTQYF. The CDR3 DNA follows: TGTGCCAGCAGTCTTAGAATCCAGGGGCGGGGTCTGCCCGATACGCAGTATTTT.

A word on this clonotype: This may come from a read error, since a much larger clone is one base off. J is TRBJ2-5 and V is TRBV12-3 or TRBV12-4; possible D gene TRBD2, 6 bases. Deletions cut 4 bases from V and 7 bases from J, with 13 bases between. There are 13 residues in the CDR3. This chain's CDR3 is CASSSRDGGTQYF. CDR3 coding DNA: TGTGCCAGCAGTTCCCGGGACGGGGGGACCCAGTACTTC.

This clonotype has a count of ten or more. This sequence joins TRBV5-6 and TRBJ2-1, with TRBD2 matching over 14 bases. Germline V gene sequence: CDR1 SGHDT, CDR2 YYEEEE. The length of the CDR3 is 16 residues. The V and J ends lost 4 bases and 7 bases, in that order; junction bases with no gene match: 7. Here the CDR3 DNA reads TGTGCCAGCAGCCCCGGGACTAGCGGGAGTATGAATGAGCAGTTCTTC. The encoded protein is CASSPGTSGSMNEQFF. Together with reference TRBV5-6 and TRBJ2-1, the CDR3 gives the full variable domain: DAGVTQSPTHLIKTRGQQVTLRCSPKSGHDTVSWYQQALGQGPQFIFQYYEEEERQRGNFPDRFSGHQFPNYSSELNVNALLLGDSALYLCASSPGTSGSMNEQFFGPGTRLTVL.

This clonotype occurred a few times. V and J are TRBV20-1 and TRBJ1-3; no clear D. Between the trimmed V and J ends, which lost 0 bases and 3 bases, there was a span of 21 bases. From germline, CDR1 is DFQATT and CDR2 SNEGSKA (reference sequence). The CDR3 runs 18 residues. CDR3 amino acids: CSARDRGTGFLRGNTIYF. The CDR3 coding sequence is TGCAGTGCTAGAGATCGTGGCACCGGTTTTTTGCGTGGAAACACCATATATTTT.

The rearrangement links TRBV30 to TRBJ2-2; 11 bases map to TRBD2. The CDR3 extends over 16 amino acids. CDR1 and CDR2 (germline): GTSNPN, SVGIG (reference sequence). The junction had 2 bases not matched to a gene; V was cut back by 0 bases and J by 2 bases. CDR3 amino acids: CAWSVRLAGNTGELFF. The CDR3 DNA reads TGTGCCTGGAGTGTACGACTAGCGGGAAACACCGGGGAGCTGTTTTTT.

Many counts were recorded for this clonotype. The CDR3 DNA is TGTGCCAGCAGTTTGCCCGGCAGCGCCTACGAGCAGTACTTC. Protein sequence: CASSLPGSAYEQYF. The V gene is TRBV12-3 or TRBV12-4, the J gene TRBJ2-7, with no clear D. CDR3 length equals 14 residues. V shed 3 bases and J shed 2 bases, with 11 bases lying between them.

This CDR3 reads CASSLEIRRAEQFF. CDR3 sequence (DNA): TGTGCCAGCAGCTTAGAAATCCGGCGGGCTGAGCAGTTCTTC. The chain has TRBV7-9 and TRBJ2-1; TRBD2 is a possible D gene (5 bases). Germline loops: CDR1 SEHNR, CDR2 FQNEAQ (reference sequence). This CDR3 has 14 amino acids. The germline V and J ends were trimmed by 1 base and 9 bases, with 13 bases remaining between them.

V and J are TRBV7-9 and TRBJ2-3; 12 nucleotides agree with TRBD2. This CDR3 comprises 16 residues. J lost 2 bases, V lost 6 bases, and 6 bases had no gene match. Germline V gives CDR1 SEHNR, CDR2 FQNEAQ (reference sequence). The CDR3 region is CASRPGLAGITDTQYF. The CDR3 DNA reads as TGTGCCAGCAGACCCGGACTAGCGGGGATCACAGATACGCAGTATTTT. The full variable domain, with the rest looked up from reference TRBV7-9 and TRBJ2-3, is DTGVSQNPRHKITKRGQNVTFRCDPISEHNRLYWYRQTLGQGPEFLTYFQNEAQLEKSRLLSDRFSAERPKGSFSTLEIQRTEQGDSAMYLCASRPGLAGITDTQYFGPGTRLTVL.

This clonotype was counted only a few times. The chain recombines TRBV24-1 with TRBJ2-3; 11 bases align to TRBD2. The V and J ends lost 0 bases and 6 bases, in that order; junction bases with no gene match: 4. This CDR3 is 16 amino acids long. Per the germline V gene, CDR1 is KGHDR and CDR2 is SFDVKD. The CDR3 DNA is TGTGCCACCAGTGATTTGGAACTAGCGGGAGTCGATACGCAGTATTTT. This encodes CATSDLELAGVDTQYF.

The V and J genes are TRBV2 and TRBJ2-5, with TRBD2 matching over 9 bases. J lost 5 bases, V lost 6 bases, and 10 bases had no gene match. The CDR3 totals 15 residues. CDR1 and CDR2 (germline): SNHLY, FYNNEI. CDR3 bases: TGTGCCAGCAGAGCCAATGGCGGGAGGGAGGAGACCCAGTACTTC. Amino acid sequence: CASRANGGREETQYF.